This is a list of T cell receptor beta chains from one sample in a study of type 1 regulatory T cells. TCRdb re-analysed the reads in MiXCR, keeping a single row per CDR3 protein. The data show some 89,000 distinct CDR3 sequences, roughly 28% seen once. Sequenced: CD4+ T cells, either the whole sample or a sorted fraction (not recorded which). The receptors were sampled from a human donor in good health. The CDR3 runs from the conserved cysteine through the conserved F or W. Fields, in order: clone size, J gene, V gene, D gene, CDR3 DNA, CDR3 protein. A D gene is named only where the DNA matches it firmly. Clone size is stated in some rows and not others, as once, few, many or a class when expanded.

NA TRBJ1-2 TRBV5-1 NA TGCGCCAGCAGCACCGAGCCAGGGATCGATGGCTACACCTTC CASSTEPGIDGYTF
few TRBJ2-1 TRBV3-1 NA TGTGCCAGCAGCCAGAGCCGGGCTGGGGAGCAGTTCTTC CASSQSRAGEQFF
NA TRBJ2-7 TRBV5-1 NA TGCGCCAGCAGCATCTCTAGTCACGAGCAGTACTTC CASSISSHEQYF
few TRBJ2-1 TRBV6-1 NA TGTGCCAGCAGTGAAAGGGAGCAGTTCTTC CASSEREQFF
NA TRBJ2-1 TRBV18 NA TGTGCCAGCTCACCTTGGAGGGGCAATGAGCAGTTCTTC CASSPWRGNEQFF
few TRBJ2-6 TRBV20-1 NA TGCAGTGCTAGAGGCGGCTCTGGGGCCAACGTCCTGACTTTC CSARGGSGANVLTF
NA TRBJ2-7 TRBV11-2 NA TGTGCCAGCAGCTTATGGGCGGACTCCTACGAGCAGTACTTC CASSLWADSYEQYF
few TRBJ2-6 TRBV27 TRBD1 TGTGCCAGCAGGACAGGGGCTTGGCGGGCCAACGTCCTGACTTTC CASRTGAWRANVLTF
NA TRBJ1-1 TRBV20-1 NA TGCAGTGCTACCAGAGGGGTTGGGACTGAAGCTTTCTTT CSATRGVGTEAFF
NA TRBJ2-2 TRBV18 NA TGTGCCAGCTCACCGTCACAGGGCATCGGGGAGCTGTTTTTT CASSPSQGIGELFF
NA TRBJ2-1 TRBV24-1 TRBD2 TGTGCCACCAGTGATTCCCTAGCGGGAAAGCATAGTGAGCAGTTCTTC CATSDSLAGKHSEQFF
NA TRBJ1-2 TRBV27 NA TGTGCCGGCAGTTTTGGCGTGGACTATGGCTACACCTTC CAGSFGVDYGYTF
NA TRBJ1-1 TRBV6-2/TRBV6-3 NA TGTGCCAGCAAGGGCCACATGAACACTGAAGCTTTCTTT CASKGHMNTEAFF
NA TRBJ2-4 TRBV7-2 NA TGTGCCAGCAGCTTAAACTGGGACGGGAAAAACATTCAGTACTTC CASSLNWDGKNIQYF
NA TRBJ1-5 TRBV27 TRBD1 TGTGCCAGCAGTGAAATCCGGGACAGGAAATCGCCCCAGCATTTT CASSEIRDRKSPQHF
NA TRBJ2-3 TRBV5-6 NA TGTGCCAACAGCATCCGGGCTAGAGATACGCAGTATTTT CANSIRARDTQYF
many TRBJ2-7 TRBV4-3 NA TGCGCCAGCAGCCAAGAGGCTAGCGTTTTCAACGAGCAGTACTTC CASSQEASVFNEQYF
many TRBJ2-7 TRBV7-8 NA TGTGCCAGCAGCTTATCCACATCCTACGAGCAGTACTTC CASSLSTSYEQYF
NA TRBJ2-7 TRBV10-3 NA TGTGCCATCAGTGAGTCGAAAGGGTCAGGCGCCGAGCAGTACTTC CAISESKGSGAEQYF
NA TRBJ2-1 TRBV5-1 TRBD2 TGCGCCAGCAACATACTAGCGGGAGGTAGCTACAATGAGCAGTTCTTC CASNILAGGSYNEQFF
NA TRBJ1-1 TRBV5-1 NA TGCGCCAGCTCCCCCACTGACGGGGGGTACACTGAAGCTTTCTTT CASSPTDGGYTEAFF
NA TRBJ2-1 TRBV20-1 TRBD2 TGCAGTGCCCCTAGGTTAGCGGGTCCGGGGTACAATGAGCAGTTCTTC CSAPRLAGPGYNEQFF
NA TRBJ2-5 TRBV7-9 NA TGTGCCCTGGCCTCGTCCGGACAAGAGACCCAGTACTTC CALASSGQETQYF
NA TRBJ2-5 TRBV29-1 TRBD2 TGCAGCGTTGTCGGTAGCGGGAGGGAGACCCAGTACTTC CSVVGSGRETQYF
medium-sized TRBJ2-1 TRBV20-1 TRBD2 TGCAGTGCTAGAGGGTCACTAGCGGGAGAAAATGAGCAGTTCTTC CSARGSLAGENEQFF
NA TRBJ1-5 TRBV25-1 NA TGTGCCAGCAGTGAATTCGATAGCAATCAGCCCCAGCATTTT CASSEFDSNQPQHF
NA TRBJ2-1 TRBV19 TRBD1 TGTGCCAGTAGTATTGGTACAGGGGGCATGAATGAGCAGTTCTTC CASSIGTGGMNEQFF
NA TRBJ2-7 TRBV6-1 TRBD1 TGTGCCAGCAGCCGGACGCTACAGGGGGTCGACCCGCACTTC CASSRTLQGVDPHF
NA TRBJ2-3 TRBV6-5 TRBD2 TGTGCCAGCAGGGGAAGCGGGGGCAGGACAGATACGCAGTATTTT CASRGSGGRTDTQYF
NA TRBJ2-5 TRBV3-1 NA TGTGCCAGCAGCTCCACAGGGCGGGCCAACCACCAAGAGACCCAGTACTTC CASSSTGRANHQETQYF
NA TRBJ2-2 TRBV3-1 TRBD2 TGTGCCAGCAGCCCACCGGGACTAGACACCGGGGAGCTGTTTTTT CASSPPGLDTGELFF
NA TRBJ1-6 TRBV7-2 NA TGTGCCAGCAGCTTAGAGGAGGTGGGGAATTCACCCCTCCACTTT CASSLEEVGNSPLHF
NA TRBJ2-5 TRBV5-1 TRBD1 TGCGCCAGCAGCGGTTGGACAGGATTGGGGGAGACCCAGTACTTC CASSGWTGLGETQYF
few TRBJ2-6 TRBV2 TRBD1 TGTGCCAGCAGTATCCGGACAGGGCTTCGCTCTGGGGCCAACGTCCTGACTTTC CASSIRTGLRSGANVLTF
NA TRBJ2-7 TRBV28 NA TGTGCCAGCAGTTTAAGCAGTCCAGCGGGCGAGCAGTGCTTC CASSLSSPAGEQCF
NA TRBJ2-3 TRBV14 NA TGTGCCAGCAGCCTCTGGGCAGGAACAGATACGCAGTATTTT CASSLWAGTDTQYF
few TRBJ2-7 TRBV25-1 TRBD2 TGTGCCAGCAGTGTCCTCGGGACTAGCGGGGTCCACGAGCAGTACTTC CASSVLGTSGVHEQYF
few TRBJ1-2 TRBV27 NA TGTGCCAGCAGTTACCGGCAGGGTGATGGCTACACCTTC CASSYRQGDGYTF